The present entry profiles one T cell receptor (beta chain) with its context. Its antigen remains unidentified. Not a single patient had been given any form of treatment at any point before undergoing thyroid surgery. TCRdb re-analyzed the PCR reads through MiXCR. The data hold over 10,000 clones, with approximately 22% observed a single time. The data were obtained in a study of metastatic and nonmetastatic thyroid tumors. As for the study in general: For malignant and benign thyroid patients, tumor or nodule tissue and blood were the sources whose repertoires were compared. Study-wide points: Reportedly, malignant thyroid tumors had significantly higher TCR beta diversity than benign nodules, in blood and tumor.

V dropped 0 bases and J dropped 5 bases, with 7 bases sitting between them. The CDR3 sequence is 14 residues long. The germline gives CDR1 LGHDT, CDR2 YNNKEL (reference sequence). The sequencing input was blood. This clonotype originated in a female donor with papillary thyroid cancer or a benign thyroid nodule (not recorded which). Some clones in this sample may be carry-over from other donors' samples. This rearrangement joins TRBV3-1 to TRBJ1-4; D is undetermined. CDR3 nucleotide sequence: TGTGCCAGCAGCCAAGATGCCCGAAATGAAAAACTGTTTTTT. Translated: CASSQDARNEKLFF.